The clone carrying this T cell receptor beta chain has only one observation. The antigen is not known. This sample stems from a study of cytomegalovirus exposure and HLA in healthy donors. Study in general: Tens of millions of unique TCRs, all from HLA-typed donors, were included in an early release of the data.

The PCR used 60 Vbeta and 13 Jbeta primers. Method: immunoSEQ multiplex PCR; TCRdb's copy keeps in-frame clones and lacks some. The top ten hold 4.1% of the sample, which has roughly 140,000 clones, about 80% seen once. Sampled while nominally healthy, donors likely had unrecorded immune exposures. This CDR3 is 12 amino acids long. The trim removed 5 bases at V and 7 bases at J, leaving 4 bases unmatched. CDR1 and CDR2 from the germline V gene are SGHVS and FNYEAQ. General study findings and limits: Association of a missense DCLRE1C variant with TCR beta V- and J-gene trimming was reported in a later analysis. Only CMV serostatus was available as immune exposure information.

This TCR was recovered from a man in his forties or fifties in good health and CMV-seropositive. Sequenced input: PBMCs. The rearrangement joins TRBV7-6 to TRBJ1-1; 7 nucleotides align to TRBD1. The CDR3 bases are TGTGCCAGCAGCACAGGGACAGATGAAGCTTTCTTT. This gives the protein CASSTGTDEAFF.